This TCR beta chain was identified in a study of beta chain features in type 1 diabetes. Study-level points and caveats: Type 1 diabetes patients had TCRB CDR3s that were shorter (moderately but significantly so) in all four CD4+ subsets.

Concerning this clone itself: Antigen unknown.

The authors reverse transcribed all of the isolated RNA, so sequencing captured expressed TCRB transcripts. Clones were read by immunoSEQ multiplex PCR, and TCRdb kept only the in-frame ones, dropping some. The sample gives approximately 130,000 clones, 15% to 20% of which show up once; 2.6% is in the top ten. The V segment lost 7 bases and the J segment 7 bases; nucleotides outside the gene matches: 11. Germline CDR1 is SEHNR and CDR2 is FQNEAQ (reference sequence). The CDR3 spans 15 residues. The sample taken for sequencing was central memory CD4+ T cells from blood. This TCR derives from a man between 18 and 35 years old with type 1 diabetes. J is TRBJ2-1 and V is TRBV7-9; 9 bases match TRBD2. CDR3 nucleotides: TGTGCCAGCACCACGCGGGGACTAGCAGGTAATGAGCAGTTCTTC. Its translation is CASTTRGLAGNEQFF.